This T cell receptor beta chain came from a study of blood T cell repertoires in COVID-19. Germline V gives CDR1 LNHNV, CDR2 YYDKDF (reference sequence). V dropped 1 base and J dropped 9 bases, with 7 bases sitting between them. The CDR3 is 12 residues long. Some clones are missing from TCRdb's copy, which holds only in-frame ones; the method was immunoSEQ multiplex PCR. The table records about 120,000 clones, more than 80% of them present only once. The source material was peripheral blood. This clonotype originated in a man between 65 and 85 years old with active or convalescent COVID-19. This chain connects TRBV15 to TRBJ2-1; D not certain. CDR3 DNA sequence: TGTGCCACCAGCAGAGCGGGTAGTGAGCAGTTCTTC. Protein product: CATSRAGSEQFF.